This entry lists 24 T cell receptor beta chains sequenced from one sample in a study of blood T cell repertoires in COVID-19. Repertoires were generated with immunoSEQ multiplex PCR, while TCRdb's copy carries only in-frame clones and drops some. Among 100,000 or so clones listed, 88% were seen once. The specimen sequenced was peripheral blood. The receptors originated from a woman aged 55-69 years with acute or convalescent COVID-19.

This chain joins TRBV28 and TRBJ1-5; possibly TRBD1 for D (5 bases). Germline values: CDR1 MDHEN, CDR2 SYDVKM. The V gene lost 3 bases and the J gene lost 3 bases, with 15 bases spanning the gap. The CDR3 runs to 16 residues. CDR3 nucleotides: TGTGCCAGCAGTTTTCCCCCCTCGGGGGACAATCAGCCCCAGCATTTT. Translation: CASSFPPSGDNQPQHF.

For the CDR3, the DNA is TGTGCCACCACTACGGGTCAAGCAAGTTATTTT. This codes for CATTTGQASYF. The rearrangement joins TRBV6-5 to TRBJ2-3; D is uncertain. The V end lost 10 bases, the J end lost 15 bases, and 20 bases lay between the germline ends. This CDR3 is 11 amino acids long. Germline V gene data show CDR1 as MNHEY and CDR2 as SVGAGI.

CDR3 loop: CASRPLPQETQYF. The CDR3 DNA sequence: TGTGCCAGCAGACCACTTCCGCAAGAGACCCAGTACTTC. This chain connects TRBV28 to TRBJ2-5; D gene ambiguous. Germline CDR1 reads MDHEN; CDR2 reads SYDVKM. The CDR3 consists of 13 residues. V dropped 6 bases and J dropped 2 bases, with 10 bases sitting between them.

This clone was seen a handful of times. Other DNA sequences from this sample encode an identical CDR3 as well. The V gene is TRBV5-4, the J gene TRBJ2-3; TRBD2 agrees at 9 bases. The CDR3 spans 19 residues. Germline V CDR1 and CDR2: SGHNT, YYREEE (reference sequence). Unmatched junction bases numbered 16, after V lost 1 base and J lost 4 bases. CDR3 sequence reads: CASSLPFSLSGRLPDTQYF. CDR3 nucleotide sequence: TGTGCCAGCAGCTTGCCCTTCAGCCTCAGCGGGAGGCTCCCAGATACGCAGTATTTT.

The chain links TRBV11-3 to TRBJ2-2, with TRBD1 matching over 9 bases. Germline CDR1 SGHNT, CDR2 YENEEA. The CDR3 extends over 15 amino acids. V was clipped by 5 bases and J by 5 bases; unmatched bases: 6. CDR3 sequence: CASSLGQGSTGELFF. CDR3 nucleotide sequence: TGTGCCAGCAGCCTCGGACAGGGGTCGACCGGGGAGCTGTTTTTT.

The gene calls are TRBV2 and TRBJ2-1; TRBD2 matches at 11 bases. CDR1 and CDR2 (germline): SNHLY, FYNNEI. The V gene end was trimmed by 6 bases and the J gene end by 6 bases; junction bases not matched to a gene: 7. CDR3 length: 15 amino acids. CDR3: CASSVGTSGTNEQFF. The DNA of the CDR3 is TGTGCCAGCAGCGTCGGGACTAGCGGAACCAATGAGCAGTTCTTC.

This chain joins TRBV19 and TRBJ2-5; D might be TRBD2 (5 bases). Germline V gives CDR1 LNHDA, CDR2 SQIVND (reference sequence). This CDR3 has 15 amino acids. The V end was cut by 6 bases, the J end by 2 bases, with 16 bases between. The CDR3 sequence is CASSRTSTKQETQYF. The CDR3 region has the DNA TGTGCCAGTAGCCGCACCTCGACTAAACAAGAGACCCAGTACTTC.

V gene TRBV28 combines with J gene TRBJ2-4; no firm D call. Looked up from germline, CDR1 is MDHEN and CDR2 is SYDVKM. V was pared by 4 bases and J by 0 bases, with 10 bases between. The CDR3 has 15 residues. The CDR3 loop is CASSSTVGAKNIQYF. DNA of the CDR3: TGTGCCAGCAGTTCAACAGTAGGAGCCAAAAACATTCAGTACTTC.

The gene calls are TRBV6-5 and TRBJ1-2; perhaps TRBD1 as D (6 bases). With 6 bases removed from V and 4 bases from J, the gap between germline ends came to 15 bases. The CDR3 sequence is 14 residues long. CDR1 is MNHEY and CDR2 is SVGAGI in the germline V gene. CDR3 loop: CASSRESGAYGYTF. The DNA for the CDR3 is TGTGCCAGCAGCAGAGAATCAGGGGCCTATGGCTACACCTTC.

This chain uses TRBV5-4 with TRBJ1-1; weak D call: TRBD1 (6 bases). The CDR3 spans 15 residues. Germline V gene sequence: CDR1 SGHNT, CDR2 YYREEE (reference sequence). Trimming took off 2 bases at V and 5 bases at J, with 16 bases between the two ends. Here the CDR3 DNA reads TGTGCCAGCAGCTTCGGGCTACAGGGACGAACTGAAGCTTTCTTT. Residues: CASSFGLQGRTEAFF.

V gene TRBV24-1 combines with J gene TRBJ1-2; D is unclear. The V and J ends lost 5 bases and 5 bases respectively, with 17 bases between them. Germline V gene lookup returns CDR1 KGHDR and CDR2 SFDVKD. The CDR3 loop spans 15 amino acids. The CDR3 sequence is CATSGPLGAGYGYTF. CDR3 nucleotides: TGTGCCACCAGTGGCCCGCTAGGAGCGGGATATGGCTACACCTTC.

In this sample, this clone turned up once. V gene TRBV19 combines with J gene TRBJ2-1, with TRBD2 matching over 16 bases. The V gene's germline CDR1 is LNHDA and CDR2 SQIVND (reference sequence). V was pared by 6 bases and J by 7 bases, with 6 bases of the junction left unmatched. The CDR3 is 16 amino acids. The DNA of the CDR3 is TGTGCCAGTAGCCCCCAGGGACTAGCGGGGGGGAATGAGCAGTTCTTC. Protein sequence: CASSPQGLAGGNEQFF.

The count of this clone is one. The chain joins TRBV5-6 to TRBJ2-1; D perhaps matches TRBD2 (6 bases). Per the germline V gene, CDR1 is SGHDT and CDR2 is YYEEEE. Trimming left V 2 bases short and J 7 bases short, with 16 bases between. CDR3 length: 15 amino acids. The CDR3 DNA reads TGTGCCAGCAGCTTTCGGGCTAGCGTGAGGAATGAGCAGTTCTTC. Encoded protein: CASSFRASVRNEQFF. The whole variable domain, remainder taken from reference TRBV5-6 and TRBJ2-1, is DAGVTQSPTHLIKTRGQQVTLRCSPKSGHDTVSWYQQALGQGPQFIFQYYEEEERQRGNFPDRFSGHQFPNYSSELNVNALLLGDSALYLCASSFRASVRNEQFFGPGTRLTVL.

This clone showed up just once. The V and J genes are TRBV3-1 (or the pseudogene TRBV3-2) and TRBJ2-5; 11 bases match TRBD2. V shed 5 bases and J 2 bases; nucleotides not matched to a gene: 4. There are 15 residues in the CDR3. From germline, CDR1 is LGHDT and CDR2 YNNKEL (reference sequence). The CDR3 reads CASSLAGGDQETQYF. DNA of the CDR3: TGTGCCAGCAGCTTAGCGGGAGGGGATCAAGAGACCCAGTACTTC.

J is TRBJ1-1 and V is TRBV18; D is uncertain. Germline-derived CDR1 and CDR2 are KGHSH and LQKENI. The CDR3 spans 13 residues. Trimming removed 6 bases at V and 7 bases at J, with 15 bases between. CDR3 coding DNA: TGTGCCAGCTCTCCCGCATCCGAACTTGAAGCTTTCTTT. It yields the protein CASSPASELEAFF.

This clone came up once. CDR3 region: CATSNLGLYSTQYF. The CDR3 bases are TGTGCCACCAGCAACCTAGGACTTTACTCGACGCAGTATTTT. This chain links TRBV15 with TRBJ2-3; D is possibly TRBD2 (5 bases). Germline CDR1 reads LNHNV; CDR2 reads YYDKDF (reference sequence). V was pared by 4 bases and J by 9 bases, with 17 bases between. The length of the CDR3 is 14 residues.

This chain uses TRBV7-6 with TRBJ2-7, with D hard to call. Trimming left V 6 bases short and J 1 base short, with 16 bases between. CDR3 size: 15 residues. Per germline, CDR1 SGHVS and CDR2 FNYEAQ. CDR3 amino acids: CASREGTLPSYEQYF. The CDR3 DNA is TGTGCCAGCAGGGAAGGCACACTACCTTCCTACGAGCAGTACTTC.

J is TRBJ2-5 and V is TRBV19; the D gene is possibly TRBD2 (6 bases). The CDR3 sequence is 17 residues long. Trimming took off 4 bases at V and 5 bases at J, with 23 bases between the two ends. CDR1 is LNHDA and CDR2 is SQIVND in the germline V gene (reference sequence). The CDR3 reads CASSRSLSTGVGETQYF. In DNA, the CDR3 is TGTGCCAGTAGTAGGTCCCTTTCTACGGGGGTTGGCGAGACCCAGTACTTC. The whole variable domain, filled in from reference TRBV19 and TRBJ2-5, reads DGGITQSPKYLFRKEGQNVTLSCEQNLNHDAMYWYRQDPGQGLRLIYYSQIVNDFQKGDIAEGYSVSREKKESFPLTVTSAQKNPTAFYLCASSRSLSTGVGETQYFGPGTRLLVL.

The V and J genes are TRBV6-5 and TRBJ1-2; D possibly corresponds to TRBD1 (6 bases). Per the germline V gene, CDR1 is MNHEY and CDR2 is SVGAGI. CDR3 length: 15 amino acids. V was pared by 0 bases and J by 1 base, with 9 bases between. CDR3 in DNA: TGTGCCAGCAGTTACTCCCGGGACATTAACTATGGCTACACCTTC. Its translation is CASSYSRDINYGYTF.

The rearrangement uses TRBV19 and TRBJ2-3, with TRBD2 as a possible D gene (5 bases). Per the germline V gene, CDR1 is LNHDA and CDR2 is SQIVND (reference sequence). This CDR3 region has 13 residues. The V end lost 7 bases, the J end lost 1 base, and 9 bases lay between the germline ends. Written as DNA, the CDR3 is TGTGCCAGTACCGTCGGGGGCACAGATACGCAGTATTTT. This codes for CASTVGGTDTQYF. Filled out from reference TRBV19 and TRBJ2-3, the complete variable domain reads DGGITQSPKYLFRKEGQNVTLSCEQNLNHDAMYWYRQDPGQGLRLIYYSQIVNDFQKGDIAEGYSVSREKKESFPLTVTSAQKNPTAFYLCASTVGGTDTQYFGPGTRLTVL.

J is TRBJ2-7 and V is TRBV7-3; a weak D match, TRBD2 (5 bases). Germline V gene data show CDR1 as SGHTA and CDR2 as FQGTGA. The length of the CDR3 is 13 residues. V lost 4 bases, J lost 7 bases, and 14 bases lay in between. CDR3 bases: TGTGCCAGCAGCTCCCAAGGGTCGGGGGAGCAGTACTTC. Translating gives CASSSQGSGEQYF. The whole variable domain, filled in from reference TRBV7-3 and TRBJ2-7, reads GAGVSQTPSNKVTEKGKYVELRCDPISGHTALYWYRQSLGQGPEFLIYFQGTGAADDSGLPNDRFFAVRPEGSVSTLKIQRTERGDSAVYLCASSSQGSGEQYFGPGTRLTVT.

The V call is TRBV11-3, the J call TRBJ2-1; D is undetermined. CDR1 is SGHNT and CDR2 is YENEEA in the germline V gene. The CDR3 covers 13 residues. V lost 1 base and J lost 6, with 7 bases in between. The CDR3 coding sequence is TGTGCCAGCAGCTTAGCCCTCCTCAATGAGCAGTTCTTC. It yields the protein CASSLALLNEQFF.

V gene TRBV5-1 combines with J gene TRBJ2-3, with TRBD2 matching 11 bases. This CDR3 spans 18 amino acids. Unmatched junction bases numbered 13, after V lost 2 bases and J lost 5 bases. Per the germline V gene, CDR1 is SGHRS and CDR2 is YFSETQ. The CDR3 protein is CASSLGYTSGSRGDTQYF. In DNA, the CDR3 is TGCGCCAGCAGCTTAGGGTATACTAGCGGGAGTAGAGGAGATACGCAGTATTTT.

The chain couples TRBV6-2 or TRBV6-3 to TRBJ1-2, with 8 nucleotides matching TRBD1. The CDR3 runs 15 residues. Germline values: CDR1 MNHEY, CDR2 SVGEGT. V was clipped by 0 bases and J by 8 bases; unmatched bases: 8. DNA of the CDR3: TGTGCCAGCAGTTACTCGGCAGGGGGCGCATACGGCTACACCTTC. This gives the protein CASSYSAGGAYGYTF.